Listed here is a single T cell receptor (beta chain). The cohort comprised adults aged 18 to 89 years residing in about 25 US areas. These data are taken from a study of blood T cell repertoires in COVID-19. Study-wide context: Acute and convalescent COVID-19 samples came from the United States, Italy and Spain.

The CDR3 runs 15 residues. V lost 3 bases, J lost 4 bases, and 16 bases lay in between. CDR1 and CDR2 (germline): SGHNT, YYREEE (reference sequence). In the authors' methods: How many nucleated cells were present was estimated from reference gene primer amplification. Libraries were prepared by immunoSEQ multiplex PCR; TCRdb keeps only in-frame clonotypes and omits some of them. The DNA gave D and trimming, while V, J and clone size come from that table. The table records about 480,000 clones, roughly 90% of them present only once. This chain uses TRBV5-4 with TRBJ1-2; TRBD1 might be the D (5 bases). This clonotype was sampled from a woman between 40 and 55 years old who had recovered from COVID-19. What was sequenced was PBMCs or T cells enriched from blood (not recorded which). CDR3 sequence reads: CASSYTTGTSYGYTF. The CDR3 nucleotides read TGTGCCAGCAGCTACACAACGGGGACTTCCTATGGCTACACCTTC.